Listed here are 20 T cell receptor beta chains from one sample, sequenced in a study of T cells in Graves' hyperthyroidism and ophthalmopathy. Authors of the study amplified TCR beta CDR3 regions from RNA transcripts. A set of HTBI primers served as the primers for a first-round RT-PCR of the TCR CDR3. TCRdb re-analysed the multiplex PCR reads in MiXCR, keeping a single row per CDR3 protein. Here the sample spans approximately 400,000 distinct CDR3 sequences, 15% to 19% being singletons. The sample comprised blood. These receptors all come from a woman younger than 35 with Graves' hyperthyroidism.

This clonotype was detected many times. The chain is built from TRBV20-1 and TRBJ1-2; D is unresolved. Germline V CDR1 and CDR2: DFQATT, SNEGSKA (reference sequence). V was cut by 5 bases and J by 4 bases, with 14 bases left in between. The CDR3 has 13 amino acids. The CDR3 region is CSAPRPSFYGYTF. CDR3 nucleotides: TGCAGTGCTCCCCGACCAAGTTTCTATGGCTACACCTTC.

This clonotype was counted between two and nine times. This may be a read error: a much more frequent sequence differs by one nucleotide. Because the CDR3 is missing its conserved closing phenylalanine or tryptophan, this is likely a read error. The V and J genes are TRBV7-8 and TRBJ2-7; D gene uncertain. Trimming left V 1 base short and J 1 base short, with 8 bases between. Germline V lookup: CDR1 SGHVS, CDR2 FQNEAQ. The CDR3 extends over 14 amino acids. The CDR3 spells CASSLVEVSYEQYL. Written as DNA, the CDR3 is TGTGCCAGCAGCTTAGTAGAAGTTTCCTACGAGCAGTACCTC.

This rearrangement joins TRBV6-1 to TRBJ2-3; a weak D match, TRBD2 (6 bases). This CDR3 contains 15 residues. The germline V and J ends were trimmed by 4 bases and 0 bases, with 11 bases remaining between them. Germline assignment: CDR1 MNHNS and CDR2 SASEGT. The CDR3 spells CASSVGRASTDTQYF. In DNA form, the CDR3 reads TGTGCCAGCAGTGTCGGGAGAGCTAGCACAGATACGCAGTATTTT.

This clonotype occurred many times. The rearrangement links TRBV5-1 to TRBJ2-2; a possible D gene is TRBD2 (6 bases). Germline lookup yields CDR1 SGHRS and CDR2 YFSETQ. The CDR3 spans 15 residues. V was pared by 5 bases and J by 6 bases, with 17 bases between. CDR3 bases: TGCGCCAGCAGTTGGTCTAGCGTGGGCGCCGGGGAGCTGTTTTTT. Residues: CASSWSSVGAGELFF. Full variable domain (outside the CDR3, taken from reference TRBV5-1 and TRBJ2-2): KAGVTQTPRYLIKTRGQQVTLSCSPISGHRSVSWYQQTPGQGLQFLFEYFSETQRNKGNFPGRFSGRQFSNSRSEMNVSTLELGDSALYLCASSWSSVGAGELFFGEGSRLTVL.

This chain's CDR3 is CASRDRGYGYTF. DNA for the CDR3: TGTGCCAGCAGAGACAGGGGGTATGGCTACACCTTC. This chain connects TRBV9 to TRBJ1-2; 9 nucleotides match TRBD1. Germline trimming cut 5 bases from V and 5 bases from J; bases unmatched to any gene: 1. This CDR3 is 12 amino acids long. Looked up from germline, CDR1 is SGDLS and CDR2 is YYNGEE.

This clonotype was picked up many times. This chain links TRBV11-3 with TRBJ2-2; the D gene is possibly TRBD1 (5 bases). The CDR3 is made up of 14 amino acids. The germline CDR1 and CDR2 sequences are SGHNT and YENEEA. V shed 8 bases and J shed 1 base, with 11 bases lying between them. The chain's CDR3 is CASQGEVNTGELFF. The CDR3 DNA reads TGTGCCAGCCAGGGCGAGGTGAACACCGGGGAGCTGTTTTTT.

There are many counts of this clonotype. V and J are TRBV3-1 and TRBJ1-2; TRBD1 might be the D (6 bases). The CDR3 is 14 residues long. Trimming shortened V by 4 bases and J by 4 bases, and 13 bases separated the two germline ends. The germline V gene encodes CDR1 LGHDT and CDR2 YNNKEL (reference sequence). The CDR3 DNA follows: TGTGCCAGCAGCCCGGGGGGGGGCGGCTATGGCTACACCTTC. This codes for CASSPGGGGYGYTF.

CDR3 nucleotide sequence: TGTGCCAGCAGCCGAGGACTAGCGGGAGGGGGGGAGCAGTTCTTC. This codes for CASSRGLAGGGEQFF. The chain recombines TRBV7-3 with TRBJ2-1; 15 bases align to TRBD2. The germline V gene has CDR1 SGHTA and CDR2 FQGTGA. J lost 10 bases, V lost 5 bases, and 6 bases had no gene match. The CDR3 totals 15 residues.

This clonotype was found many times. The V and J genes are TRBV12-3 or TRBV12-4 and TRBJ1-1; 10 nucleotides agree with TRBD1. The CDR3 has 13 amino acids. Losses at the gene ends were 7 bases for V and 6 bases for J; bases not matched to a gene: 5. The CDR3 sequence: CASNRDRGSEAFF. DNA for the CDR3: TGTGCCAGCAACCGGGACAGGGGCTCTGAAGCTTTCTTT.

This clonotype was recorded at least ten times. The chain's CDR3 is CASGTTLLGEETQYF. Written as DNA, the CDR3 is TGTGCCAGCGGTACGACACTCCTAGGGGAAGAGACCCAGTACTTC. This sequence joins TRBV12-3 or TRBV12-4 and TRBJ2-5, with D possibly being TRBD1 (5 bases). Trimming cost V 8 bases and J 3 bases, with 19 bases left between them. This CDR3 is 15 amino acids long.

At least ten counts were recorded for this clonotype. V is TRBV28 and J is TRBJ2-3; 11 bases map to TRBD2. Germline lookup yields CDR1 MDHEN and CDR2 SYDVKM. This CDR3 spans 15 amino acids. Losses at the gene ends were 6 bases for V and 1 base for J; bases not matched to a gene: 3. In DNA, the CDR3 is TGTGCCAGCAGGTCGACTAGCGGGGGCACAGATACGCAGTATTTT. Its protein product is CASRSTSGGTDTQYF.

This clonotype was seen many times. The chain uses TRBV6-1 and TRBJ2-3, with 11 bases that match TRBD2. With V trimmed by 5 bases and J by 4 bases, 5 bases remained unmatched. Germline lookup yields CDR1 MNHNS and CDR2 SASEGT. The length of the CDR3 is 15 residues. The chain's CDR3 is CASSYTSGSSDTQYF. The CDR3 region has the DNA TGTGCCAGCAGTTATACTAGCGGGAGTTCAGATACGCAGTATTTT.

This clonotype has ten or more counts. The chain joins TRBV30 to TRBJ2-3; 9 bases are a match to TRBD1. The V and J ends lost 8 bases and 0 bases, in that order; junction bases with no gene match: 9. The CDR3 runs 15 residues. The V gene's germline CDR1 is GTSNPN and CDR2 SVGIG (reference sequence). The CDR3 nucleotides are TGTGCCGGGACAGGGCAGGGTGTTAGCACAGATACGCAGTATTTT. Protein product: CAGTGQGVSTDTQYF.

The genes are TRBV30 and TRBJ1-2, with 7 positions matching TRBD1. The germline V gene has CDR1 GTSNPN and CDR2 SVGIG (reference sequence). This CDR3 contains 11 residues. V was clipped by 5 bases and J by 4 bases; unmatched bases: 1. CDR3 sequence reads: CAWGDSYGYTF. DNA for the CDR3: TGTGCCTGGGGGGACAGCTATGGCTACACCTTC.

At least ten counts were recorded for this clonotype. The rearrangement joins TRBV27 to TRBJ2-7; 9 bases agree with TRBD1. The CDR3 runs to 15 residues. The junction had 11 bases not matched to a gene; V was cut back by 4 bases and J by 7 bases. Per the germline V gene, CDR1 is MNHEY and CDR2 is SMNVEV (reference sequence). CDR3 residues: CASSSPGQGGNEQYF. CDR3 coding DNA: TGTGCCAGCAGTTCTCCGGGACAGGGCGGTAATGAGCAGTACTTC.

In this sample, this clonotype turned up many times. V and J are TRBV5-5 and TRBJ2-3; D could derive from TRBD1 or TRBD2 (6 bases each). Trimming stripped 4 bases from V and 2 bases from J, with 17 bases between. This CDR3 region has 16 residues. CDR1 and CDR2 from the germline V gene are SGHKS and YYEKEE (reference sequence). Here the CDR3 DNA reads TGTGCCAGCAGCCGGGGGACACAACGTTTCACAGATACGCAGTATTTT. As protein: CASSRGTQRFTDTQYF.

On this clonotype itself: A much larger clone lies one base from this, so it may be a read error. The chain links TRBV2 to TRBJ1-5; TRBD1 agrees at 10 bases. With V trimmed by 1 base and J by 5 bases, 11 bases remained unmatched. Looked up from germline, CDR1 is SNHLY and CDR2 is FYNNEI. This CDR3 has 18 amino acids. CDR3 nucleotides: TGTGCCAGCAGTGAAGGGGGGACAGGGGTTTGGGGCGATCAGCCCCAGCATTTT. Its translation is CASSEGGTGVWGDQPQHF.

This clonotype came up a few times. The gene calls are TRBV20-1 and TRBJ2-3; 8 nucleotides agree with TRBD2. The V gene's germline CDR1 is DFQATT and CDR2 SNEGSKA (reference sequence). After removal of 0 bases from V and 5 bases from J, the junction contained 4 bases not matched to a gene. There are 14 residues in the CDR3. The CDR3 DNA sequence: TGCAGTGCTAGAGAGGAGCGGGGGATAGATACGCAGTATTTT. It is translated as CSAREERGIDTQYF.

This clonotype has a count of ten or more. Germline and junction disagree at one end, which may indicate a read error. The genes are TRBV7-9 and TRBJ2-3; TRBD1 matches 8 bases. The CDR3 has 15 residues. From germline, CDR1 is SEHNR and CDR2 FQNEAQ (reference sequence). The CDR3 nucleotides read TGCGCCAGCAGCTTGGCGGGACAGGGCACAGATACGCAGTATTTT. It specifies CASSLAGQGTDTQYF.

This clonotype was picked up many times. The chain links TRBV6-1 to TRBJ2-1, with TRBD2 matching 15 bases. The V and J ends lost 7 bases and 7 bases, in that order; junction bases with no gene match: 2. This CDR3 comprises 14 residues. Germline CDR1 is MNHNS and CDR2 is SASEGT. CDR3 sequence (DNA): TGTGCCAGCATTGGGACTAGCGGGAGGAATGAGCAGTTCTTC. Translated, it gives CASIGTSGRNEQFF.